Included here is one T cell receptor beta chain sequence, with context. Antigen unknown. This specimen belongs to a study of tumor-infiltrating lymphocytes in localized non-small cell lung cancer. Study-wide results and limits: Technical variation could not be separated from intratumor heterogeneity here. Tumors had more T cell infiltration than uninvolved lung, per TCRbeta sequencing and CD3 counts.

This CDR3 is 15 amino acids long. Germline CDR1 and CDR2: MNHNY and SVGAGI (reference sequence). V gave up 3 bases and J gave up 6 bases; unmatched junction bases: 9. The method was immunoSEQ multiplex PCR; TCRdb's version includes in-frame clones alone and lacks a portion of them. The data show tens of thousands of clones, under 75% seen once. The source material was lung tumor tissue. The sequence came from a human donor with non-small cell lung cancer. This chain connects TRBV6-6 to TRBJ1-2; 8 bases are a match to TRBD1. CDR3: CASSYSGDRPDGYTF. As DNA, the CDR3 is TGTGCCAGCAGTTATTCAGGGGACAGGCCGGATGGCTACACCTTC.